This T cell receptor (beta chain) was documented in a study of PD-L1 blockade in urothelial cancer. At the level of the study: Patients started atezolizumab in the mid-2010s, 1,200 mg intravenously every 3 weeks. Male sex and bladder-origin urothelial cancer characterized about 85% of the 29 patients. Blood samples contained a median about 130,000 T cells.

Profiled with immunoSEQ multiplex PCR; TCRdb holds only in-frame clones, not every one. The repertoire holds more than 80,000 clones, with about 81% as singletons. Only one count was recorded for this clone. J lost 1 base, V lost 2 bases, and 0 bases had no gene match. The CDR3 spans 13 residues. Germline assignment: CDR1 SQVTM and CDR2 ANQGSEA. Sample: PBMCs, taken around atezolizumab (anti-PD-L1) treatment. This clonotype originated in a man aged 65 to 79 with urothelial cancer. The gene calls are TRBV29-1 and TRBJ1-1; 8 bases are a match to TRBD1. The chain's CDR3 is CSVETGGNTEAFF. CDR3 sequence (DNA): TGCAGCGTTGAAACAGGGGGGAACACTGAAGCTTTCTTT.